Listed below are T cell receptor beta chains from one sample, sequenced in a study of identical twins. TCRdb passed the 5' RACE reads through MiXCR, listing each CDR3 protein once. Of 1.5 million to 2 million distinct CDR3 sequences listed, about 31% are singletons. The sequenced sample consisted of cord blood. These receptors were collected from a newborn girl in good health. The CDR3 runs from the conserved cysteine through the conserved F or W. D genes are given only for firm matches. Part of the rows lack a size; the others show once, few, many or a class for expanded clones.

clone_size: -; j_call: TRBJ1-2; v_call: TRBV5-4; d_call: TRBD1; cdr3_length: 15; cdr3_nt: TGTGCCAGCAGCCGCATCTCAACAGGGGACTATGGCTACACCTTC; cdr3_aa: CASSRISTGDYGYTF
clone_size: once; j_call: TRBJ2-2; v_call: TRBV24-1; d_call: TRBD2; cdr3_length: 22; cdr3_nt: TGTGCCACCAGTGATCCCCTCCATTCCCTATTACTAGCGGGGCACGACACCGGGGAGCTGTTTTTT; cdr3_aa: CATSDPLHSLLLAGHDTGELFF
clone_size: -; j_call: TRBJ1-1; v_call: TRBV2; d_call: TRBD1; cdr3_length: 14; cdr3_nt: TGTGCCAGCAGTGTAGACAGGGGGAGGACTGAAGCTTTCTTT; cdr3_aa: CASSVDRGRTEAFF
clone_size: few; j_call: TRBJ2-3; v_call: TRBV20-1; d_call: TRBD2; cdr3_length: 15; cdr3_nt: TGCAGTGCTAGAGAACCTAGCGGGGGGGCGGGTACGCAGTATTTT; cdr3_aa: CSAREPSGGAGTQYF
clone_size: -; j_call: TRBJ2-7; v_call: TRBV5-1; d_call: -; cdr3_length: 18; cdr3_nt: TGCGCCAGCAGCTTGTATCGGACAGATTACCCAAAGACCTACGAGCAGTACTTC; cdr3_aa: CASSLYRTDYPKTYEQYF
clone_size: few; j_call: TRBJ2-7; v_call: TRBV29-1; d_call: TRBD2; cdr3_length: 12; cdr3_nt: TGCAGCGTTGAAGTTGGGGGGGGCGAGCAGTACTTC; cdr3_aa: CSVEVGGGEQYF
clone_size: few; j_call: TRBJ1-6; v_call: TRBV9; d_call: -; cdr3_length: 21; cdr3_nt: TGTGCCAGCAGCGTAGCCTCAGGTGGGGGCGAGAAATATCCATATAATTCACCCCTCCACTTT; cdr3_aa: CASSVASGGGEKYPYNSPLHF
clone_size: -; j_call: TRBJ2-5; v_call: TRBV10-3; d_call: -; cdr3_length: 16; cdr3_nt: TGTGCCATCAGTGAGTCGAAGATTAGCGTACAAGAGACCCAGTACTTC; cdr3_aa: CAISESKISVQETQYF
clone_size: -; j_call: TRBJ2-7; v_call: TRBV28; d_call: -; cdr3_length: 13; cdr3_nt: TGTGCCAGCACCGCACCTGGATCCTACGAGCAGTACTTC; cdr3_aa: CASTAPGSYEQYF
clone_size: few; j_call: TRBJ1-2; v_call: TRBV6-6; d_call: -; cdr3_length: 11; cdr3_nt: TGTGCCAGCGGGGGCACCTATGGCTACACCTTC; cdr3_aa: CASGGTYGYTF
clone_size: -; j_call: TRBJ1-4; v_call: TRBV12-3/TRBV12-4; d_call: -; cdr3_length: 15; cdr3_nt: TGTGCCAGCAGTTTAGCTTGGCAGGGGAGTGAAAAACTGTTTTTT; cdr3_aa: CASSLAWQGSEKLFF
clone_size: few; j_call: TRBJ2-1; v_call: TRBV24-1; d_call: -; cdr3_length: 16; cdr3_nt: TGTGCCACCAGTGATTATATGGTAGGAGGGGGCAATGAGCAGTTCTTC; cdr3_aa: CATSDYMVGGGNEQFF
clone_size: few; j_call: TRBJ1-2; v_call: TRBV10-3; d_call: -; cdr3_length: 11; cdr3_nt: TGTGCCATCGGGACTCGGGGGGTAGCCACCTTC; cdr3_aa: CAIGTRGVATF
clone_size: -; j_call: TRBJ1-1; v_call: TRBV30; d_call: -; cdr3_length: 14; cdr3_nt: TGTGCCTGGAGACGGGACAACCTGAACACTGAAGCTTTCTTT; cdr3_aa: CAWRRDNLNTEAFF
clone_size: many; j_call: TRBJ2-1; v_call: TRBV5-1; d_call: TRBD2; cdr3_length: 14; cdr3_nt: TGCGCCAGCAGAAGGACTAGCGGCCTTAATGAGCAGTTCTTC; cdr3_aa: CASRRTSGLNEQFF
clone_size: few; j_call: TRBJ1-4; v_call: TRBV5-1; d_call: -; cdr3_length: 13; cdr3_nt: TGCGCCAGCAGCTCACTGCCGGGACCGGAACTGTTTTTT; cdr3_aa: CASSSLPGPELFF
clone_size: -; j_call: TRBJ2-1; v_call: TRBV3-1; d_call: TRBD2; cdr3_length: 16; cdr3_nt: TGTGCCAGCAGCCATGCCCCTACTGGCGGGAGTAGTGAGCAGTTCTTC; cdr3_aa: CASSHAPTGGSSEQFF
clone_size: many; j_call: TRBJ2-5; v_call: TRBV5-1; d_call: TRBD2; cdr3_length: 15; cdr3_nt: TGCGCCAGCAGCCTCCGACTAGCGGGGGTTGAGACCCAGTACTTC; cdr3_aa: CASSLRLAGVETQYF
clone_size: -; j_call: TRBJ1-1; v_call: TRBV6-5; d_call: -; cdr3_length: 14; cdr3_nt: TGTGCCAGCAGAGACGGGTTGATGAACACTGAAGCTTTCTTT; cdr3_aa: CASRDGLMNTEAFF
clone_size: -; j_call: TRBJ2-3; v_call: TRBV20-1; d_call: -; cdr3_length: 17; cdr3_nt: TGCAGTGCTAGAGCCCCCCTAGGGCCGCGGGGTACAGATACGCAGTATTTT; cdr3_aa: CSARAPLGPRGTDTQYF
clone_size: -; j_call: TRBJ1-1; v_call: TRBV12-3/TRBV12-4; d_call: -; cdr3_length: 15; cdr3_nt: TGTGCCAGCAGTTTATCCGGCCAGGCGAACACTGAAGCTTTCTTT; cdr3_aa: CASSLSGQANTEAFF
clone_size: few; j_call: TRBJ2-3; v_call: TRBV7-2; d_call: TRBD1; cdr3_length: 15; cdr3_nt: TGTGCCAGCAGTTGGACAGGGGGCTGGACAGATACGCAGTATTTT; cdr3_aa: CASSWTGGWTDTQYF
clone_size: once; j_call: TRBJ1-1; v_call: TRBV5-1; d_call: -; cdr3_length: 14; cdr3_nt: TGCGCCAGCAGCTACCCGGGGGGTGGCATTGAAGCTTTCTTT; cdr3_aa: CASSYPGGGIEAFF
clone_size: few; j_call: TRBJ2-1; v_call: TRBV27; d_call: TRBD2; cdr3_length: 14; cdr3_nt: TGTGCCAGCAGATCGGGAGGGTGGTACAATGAGCAGTTCTTC; cdr3_aa: CASRSGGWYNEQFF
clone_size: -; j_call: TRBJ2-7; v_call: TRBV6-2/TRBV6-3; d_call: -; cdr3_length: 16; cdr3_nt: TGTGCCAGCCAGGTCGAGTCTGGGAGCTCCTACAATGAGCAGTACTTC; cdr3_aa: CASQVESGSSYNEQYF
clone_size: few; j_call: TRBJ2-7; v_call: TRBV7-8; d_call: TRBD2; cdr3_length: 15; cdr3_nt: TGTGCCAGCAGCTTATATAGACTAGCGGGAGGCGAGCAGTACTTC; cdr3_aa: CASSLYRLAGGEQYF
clone_size: once; j_call: TRBJ1-3; v_call: TRBV29-1; d_call: -; cdr3_length: 13; cdr3_nt: TGCAGCGCAGAAGGGCAGGGAGGAAACACCATATATTTT; cdr3_aa: CSAEGQGGNTIYF
clone_size: few; j_call: TRBJ2-1; v_call: TRBV9; d_call: TRBD2; cdr3_length: 21; cdr3_nt: TGTGCCAGCAGCCCAATTCCCTCGGGACTAGCGGGGGGGCTAATTTACAATGAGCAGTTCTTC; cdr3_aa: CASSPIPSGLAGGLIYNEQFF
clone_size: few; j_call: TRBJ1-2; v_call: TRBV20-1; d_call: -; cdr3_length: 14; cdr3_nt: TGCAGTGCTAGAGATTGGCGGGATAACTATGGCTACACCTTC; cdr3_aa: CSARDWRDNYGYTF
clone_size: -; j_call: TRBJ2-7; v_call: TRBV25-1; d_call: -; cdr3_length: 14; cdr3_nt: TGTGCCAGCAGTGCAGGGTCACCACCCTACGAGCAGTACTTC; cdr3_aa: CASSAGSPPYEQYF
clone_size: -; j_call: TRBJ2-3; v_call: TRBV30; d_call: -; cdr3_length: 14; cdr3_nt: TGTGCCTGCCCCTCGGAGCGTGGCACAGATACGCAGTATTTT; cdr3_aa: CACPSERGTDTQYF
clone_size: -; j_call: TRBJ2-3; v_call: TRBV11-2; d_call: TRBD1; cdr3_length: 18; cdr3_nt: TGTGCCAGCAGCTTAGATCTGGGAAGGGGGCACGGCACAGATACGCAGTATTTT; cdr3_aa: CASSLDLGRGHGTDTQYF
clone_size: -; j_call: TRBJ2-5; v_call: TRBV10-3; d_call: -; cdr3_length: 16; cdr3_nt: TGTGCCATCAGTGAGTCGATGGGGACCCCCTCGGAGACCCAGTACTTC; cdr3_aa: CAISESMGTPSETQYF
clone_size: few; j_call: TRBJ2-7; v_call: TRBV29-1; d_call: TRBD2; cdr3_length: 14; cdr3_nt: TGCAGCGTTGAATCCCTAGCGGAGGGTTACGAGCAGTACTTC; cdr3_aa: CSVESLAEGYEQYF
clone_size: few; j_call: TRBJ2-1; v_call: TRBV4-1; d_call: TRBD2; cdr3_length: 17; cdr3_nt: TGCGCCAGCAGCCAAGATCCCGCTAGCGGGGGGGCCGAGGGGCAGTTCTTC; cdr3_aa: CASSQDPASGGAEGQFF
clone_size: few; j_call: TRBJ2-7; v_call: TRBV5-5; d_call: TRBD1; cdr3_length: 14; cdr3_nt: TGTGCCAGCAGATCTGCGGACAGGGCCTACGAGCAGTACTTC; cdr3_aa: CASRSADRAYEQYF
clone_size: -; j_call: TRBJ1-2; v_call: TRBV5-1; d_call: -; cdr3_length: 15; cdr3_nt: TGCGCCAGCAGCTTGGGGCGGAGGGACCCTTATGGCTACACCTTC; cdr3_aa: CASSLGRRDPYGYTF
clone_size: -; j_call: TRBJ1-6; v_call: TRBV9; d_call: TRBD1; cdr3_length: 15; cdr3_nt: TGTGCCAGCAGCCCAGGGGGCGCCGGGAATTCACCCCTCCACTTT; cdr3_aa: CASSPGGAGNSPLHF
clone_size: -; j_call: TRBJ2-7; v_call: TRBV27; d_call: -; cdr3_length: 14; cdr3_nt: TGTGCCAGCAGTTTACAGGGGCCCCAGTACGAGCAGTACTTC; cdr3_aa: CASSLQGPQYEQYF
clone_size: many; j_call: TRBJ2-7; v_call: TRBV6-2/TRBV6-3; d_call: TRBD2; cdr3_length: 14; cdr3_nt: TGTGCCAGCTTGGGACTAGCGGGCCTCTACGAGCAGTACTTC; cdr3_aa: CASLGLAGLYEQYF
clone_size: -; j_call: TRBJ2-3; v_call: TRBV5-1; d_call: -; cdr3_length: 13; cdr3_nt: TGCGCCTGCAGCTTGAGTTCCACAGATACGCAGTATTTT; cdr3_aa: CACSLSSTDTQYF
clone_size: many; j_call: TRBJ1-5; v_call: TRBV20-1; d_call: -; cdr3_length: 12; cdr3_nt: TGCAGTGCTAGAGTTGGGGGTCAGCCCCAGCATTTT; cdr3_aa: CSARVGGQPQHF
clone_size: -; j_call: TRBJ2-7; v_call: TRBV10-3; d_call: TRBD2; cdr3_length: 17; cdr3_nt: TGTGCCATCAGTGAGCCGCCGGCTAGCGGGACTTACAATGAGCAGTACTTC; cdr3_aa: CAISEPPASGTYNEQYF
clone_size: few; j_call: TRBJ1-5; v_call: TRBV11-2; d_call: -; cdr3_length: 15; cdr3_nt: TGTGCCAGCAGCTTAGGATACGGGGGCGATCAGCCCCAGCATTTT; cdr3_aa: CASSLGYGGDQPQHF
clone_size: -; j_call: TRBJ1-1; v_call: TRBV9; d_call: TRBD1; cdr3_length: 15; cdr3_nt: TGTGCCAGCAGCCTAAAGGGGGCCATGAACACTGAAGCTTTCTTT; cdr3_aa: CASSLKGAMNTEAFF